This TCR beta chain was identified during a study of T cell repertoires in cytomegalovirus infection. This CDR3 contains 15 residues. V gave up 4 bases and J gave up 2 bases, with 16 bases separating them. Germline V gives CDR1 SGHNT, CDR2 YYREEE (reference sequence). Concerning this clonotype: The antigen is unknown.

MiXCR, applied by TCRdb to the reads, yields one record per CDR3 protein. This table holds around 99,000 distinct CDR3 sequences, about 30% found once. The source is a human donor in good health (CMV status not recorded). Some clones in this sample may be carry-over from other donors' samples. This chain connects TRBV5-4 to TRBJ2-7; D remains ambiguous. The specimen was CD8+ T cells from cultured PBMCs, collected from culture after CMV antigen stimulation. CDR3 in DNA: TGTGCCAGCAGCCTTTCGCCTTCAGGAGCCTACGAGCAGTACTTC. It codes for CASSLSPSGAYEQYF.